This T cell receptor (beta chain) originates from a study of blood T cell repertoires in COVID-19. Study information: The study drew acute and convalescent COVID-19 samples from the United States, Italy and Spain. From T cells, B-cell-depleted T cells, or PBMCs came the material, which was cDNA or gDNA.

Libraries were prepared by immunoSEQ multiplex PCR; TCRdb keeps only in-frame clonotypes and omits some of them. The data contain some 300,000 clones, under 90% of them singletons. Trimming shortened V by 3 bases and J by 4 bases, and 15 bases separated the two germline ends. The CDR3 contains 15 residues. Per the germline V gene, CDR1 is MDHEN and CDR2 is SYDVKM. Cohort placement rested on clinical history that participants reported themselves. The sequence came from a woman in her 30s who had recovered from COVID-19. What was sequenced was PBMCs or T cells enriched from blood (not recorded which). The V and J genes are TRBV28 and TRBJ1-2; no clear D gene. Here the CDR3 DNA reads TGTGCCAGCAGTTTCCCCTATACAGATATCTATGGCTACACCTTC. Amino acids: CASSFPYTDIYGYTF.